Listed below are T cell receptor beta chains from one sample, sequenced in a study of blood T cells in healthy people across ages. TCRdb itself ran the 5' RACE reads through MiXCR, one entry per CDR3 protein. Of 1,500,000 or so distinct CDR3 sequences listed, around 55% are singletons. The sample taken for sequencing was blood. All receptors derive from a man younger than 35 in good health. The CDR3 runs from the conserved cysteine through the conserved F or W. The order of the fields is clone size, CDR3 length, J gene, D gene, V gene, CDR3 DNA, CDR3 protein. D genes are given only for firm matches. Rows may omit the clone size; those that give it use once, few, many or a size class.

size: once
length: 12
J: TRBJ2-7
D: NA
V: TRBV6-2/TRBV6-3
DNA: TGTGCCAGCACTATGGGGGGCTACGAGCAGTACTTC
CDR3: CASTMGGYEQYF

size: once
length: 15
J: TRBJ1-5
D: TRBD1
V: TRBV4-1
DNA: TGCGCCAGCAGCCAAGGCTTCAGGGGGCATCAGCCCCAGCATTTT
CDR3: CASSQGFRGHQPQHF

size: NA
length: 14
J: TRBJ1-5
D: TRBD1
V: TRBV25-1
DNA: TGTGCCAGCAGTGCACACGACAGGGCCCAGCCCCAGCATTTT
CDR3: CASSAHDRAQPQHF

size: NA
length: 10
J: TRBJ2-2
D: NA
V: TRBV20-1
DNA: TGCAGTGCTCCTTTCGGGGAGCTGTTTTTT
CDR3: CSAPFGELFF

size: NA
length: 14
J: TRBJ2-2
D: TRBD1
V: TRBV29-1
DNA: TGCAGCGTTAGTCGGGACAGTTCAACCGGGGAGCTGTTTTTT
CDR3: CSVSRDSSTGELFF

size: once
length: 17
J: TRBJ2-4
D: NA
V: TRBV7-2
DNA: TGTGCCAGCAGCATCCCGACAGACCTTAACGCCAAAAACATTCAGTACTTC
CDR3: CASSIPTDLNAKNIQYF

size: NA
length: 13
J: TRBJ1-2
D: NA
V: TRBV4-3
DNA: TGCGCCAGCAGCCAGGGTTTCAACTATGGCTACACCTTC
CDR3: CASSQGFNYGYTF

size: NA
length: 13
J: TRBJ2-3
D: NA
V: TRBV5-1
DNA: TGCGCCAGCAGGGGACGTGGCGGGGATACGCAGTATTTT
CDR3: CASRGRGGDTQYF

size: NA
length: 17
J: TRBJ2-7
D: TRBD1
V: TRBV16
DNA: TGTGCCAGCAGCCAATCGACGATTCGGGACAGGGGCTACGAGCAGTACTTC
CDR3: CASSQSTIRDRGYEQYF

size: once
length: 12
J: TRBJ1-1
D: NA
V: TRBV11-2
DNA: TGTGCCAGCCGTGAAGGGAGTAAGGAAGCTTTCTTT
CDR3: CASREGSKEAFF

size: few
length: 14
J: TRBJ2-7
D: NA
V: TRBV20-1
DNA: TGCAGTGCTAGAGATCGAGAATCGGGGTACGAGCAGTACTTC
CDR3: CSARDRESGYEQYF

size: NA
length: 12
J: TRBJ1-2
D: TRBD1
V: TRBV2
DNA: TGTGCCAGCAGGGCCGACAGGGCGGGCTACACCTTC
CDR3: CASRADRAGYTF

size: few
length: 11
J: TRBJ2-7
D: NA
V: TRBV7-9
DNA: TGTGCCACCACCGTTCTGGACGAGCAGTACTTC
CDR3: CATTVLDEQYF

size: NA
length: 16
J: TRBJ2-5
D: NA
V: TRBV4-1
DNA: TGCGCCAGCACCCGGGAGCCCACCACCGTCCAAGAGACCCAGTACTTC
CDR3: CASTREPTTVQETQYF

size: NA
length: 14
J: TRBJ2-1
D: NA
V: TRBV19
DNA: TGTGCCAGTAAACCAGCCTCCTCCTACAATGAGCAGTTCTTC
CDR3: CASKPASSYNEQFF

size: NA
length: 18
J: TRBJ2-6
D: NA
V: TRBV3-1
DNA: TGTGCCAGCAGCCAACGGTTTACCATCGTCTCTGGGGCCAACGTCCTGACTTTC
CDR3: CASSQRFTIVSGANVLTF

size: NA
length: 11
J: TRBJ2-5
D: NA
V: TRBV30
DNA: TGTGCCTGGAGTGACCGACTAGAGCAGTACTTC
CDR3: CAWSDRLEQYF

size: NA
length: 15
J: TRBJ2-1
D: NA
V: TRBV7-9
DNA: TGTGCCAGCAGCTTAGGCCAGGGGGGTTTAAGTGAGCAGTTCTTC
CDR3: CASSLGQGGLSEQFF

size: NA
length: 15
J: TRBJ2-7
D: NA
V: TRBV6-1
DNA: TGTGCCAGCAGTGAAGCAGGTATAGCCTCCTACGAGCAGTACTTC
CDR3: CASSEAGIASYEQYF

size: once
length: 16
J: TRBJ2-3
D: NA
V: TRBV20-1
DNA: TGCAGTGTCGCGGCTCCGGGCCGGGGCCGGGACGATACGCAGTATTTT
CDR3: CSVAAPGRGRDDTQYF

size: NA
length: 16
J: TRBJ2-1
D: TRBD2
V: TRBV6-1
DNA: TGTGCCAGCAGTGACGCACCGGGACTAGCGTCCAATGAGCAGTTCTTC
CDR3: CASSDAPGLASNEQFF

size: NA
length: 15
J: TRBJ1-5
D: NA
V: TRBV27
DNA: TGTGCCAGCAGTACCCTTAGTGATAGCAATCAGCCCCAGCATTTT
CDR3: CASSTLSDSNQPQHF

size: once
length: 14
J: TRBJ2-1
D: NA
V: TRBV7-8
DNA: TGTGCCAGCAGCTTAGAGGGGAGGCGGGATGAGCAGTTCTTC
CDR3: CASSLEGRRDEQFF

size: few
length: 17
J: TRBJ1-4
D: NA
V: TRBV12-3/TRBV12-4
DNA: TGTGCCAGCAGTTTTGGGGCGGGTGCAGGGGCTAATGAAAAACTGTTTTTT
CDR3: CASSFGAGAGANEKLFF

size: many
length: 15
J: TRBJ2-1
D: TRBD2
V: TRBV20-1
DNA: TGCAGTGCCGAAGGTATAGCGGGAGGGATCAATGAGCAGTTCTTC
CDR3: CSAEGIAGGINEQFF